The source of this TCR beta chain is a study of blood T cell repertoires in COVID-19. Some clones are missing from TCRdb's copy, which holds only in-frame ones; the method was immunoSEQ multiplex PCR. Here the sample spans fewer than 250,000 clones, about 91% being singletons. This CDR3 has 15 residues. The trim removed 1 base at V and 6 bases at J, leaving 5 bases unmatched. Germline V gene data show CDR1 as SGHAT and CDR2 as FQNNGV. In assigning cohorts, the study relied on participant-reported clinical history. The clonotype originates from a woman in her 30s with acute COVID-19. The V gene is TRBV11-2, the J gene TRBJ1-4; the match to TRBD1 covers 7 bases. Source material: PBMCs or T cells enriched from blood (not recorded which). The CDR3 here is CASSLGPGGYEKLFF. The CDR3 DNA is TGTGCCAGCAGCTTAGGGCCAGGGGGATATGAAAAACTGTTTTTT.